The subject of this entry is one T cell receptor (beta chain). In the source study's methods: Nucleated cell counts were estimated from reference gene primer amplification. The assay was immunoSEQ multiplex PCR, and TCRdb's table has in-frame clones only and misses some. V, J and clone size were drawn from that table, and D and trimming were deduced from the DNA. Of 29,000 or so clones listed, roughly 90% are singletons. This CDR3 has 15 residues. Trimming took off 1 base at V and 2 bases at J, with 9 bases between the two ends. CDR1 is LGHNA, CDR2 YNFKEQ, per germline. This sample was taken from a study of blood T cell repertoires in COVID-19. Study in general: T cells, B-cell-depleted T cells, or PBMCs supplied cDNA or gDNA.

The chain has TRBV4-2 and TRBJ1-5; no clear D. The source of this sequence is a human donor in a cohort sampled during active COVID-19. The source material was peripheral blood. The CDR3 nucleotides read TGTGCCAGCAGCCAAGGCAGCACAGGCAATCAGCCCCAGCATTTT. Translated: CASSQGSTGNQPQHF.